This TCR beta chain comes out of a study of CD8 T cells in Susac syndrome. Sequencing of TCR beta was performed on blood CD8+ T cells and on blood CD4+ T cells. The multiple sclerosis control group consisted of treatment-naive patients whose relapsing-remitting disease, which was either stable or active, fulfilled revised McDonald criteria. RNA, at roughly 0.5 to 1 ug, was reverse transcribed with random hexamers. TCRdb recomputed calls from the immunoSEQ multiplex PCR reads with MiXCR, one row per CDR3 protein. The sample records about 300,000 distinct CDR3 sequences, approximately 91% being singletons. The CDR3 spans 16 residues. Germline V gene sequence: CDR1 SQVTM, CDR2 ANQGSEA. Between the trimmed V and J ends, which lost 1 base and 8 bases, there was a span of 21 bases.

Sample: CD8+ T cells from PBMCs. The clonotype originates from a human donor with multiple sclerosis. The chain has TRBV29-1 and TRBJ2-1; D is unclear. CDR3 amino acids: CSVEAPPGLPDDEQFF. In DNA form, the CDR3 reads TGCAGCGTTGAAGCTCCACCAGGTCTACCTGACGATGAGCAGTTCTTC.